The T cell receptor beta chain described here comes from a study of neurological immune-mediated disorders. This clonotype was seen many times. MiXCR was run by TCRdb on the 5' RACE reads, yielding one entry per CDR3 protein. The repertoire holds about 66,000 distinct CDR3 sequences, with 4.5% to 5.5% as singletons. With 1 base removed from V and 4 bases from J, the gap between germline ends came to 3 bases. The CDR3 extends over 12 amino acids. The germline CDR1 and CDR2 sequences are LNHNV and YYDKDF (reference sequence). For the unsorted libraries, 2 million PBMCs stored at -80 C served as input. The chain recombines TRBV15 with TRBJ2-3; the D is unclear. This sequence originates from a man aged 25-40 years with multiple sclerosis. Sequencing used PBMCs. The CDR3 protein is CATSRGSDTQYF. Written as DNA, the CDR3 is TGTGCCACCAGCAGAGGGTCAGATACGCAGTATTTT.